The source of this T cell receptor beta chain is a study of cytomegalovirus exposure and HLA in healthy donors. Overall study results and limits: CMV serostatus alone was available as immune exposure information. A later analysis linked some 17,000 TCR beta sequences to HLA alleles at 0.05 false discovery rate. The study designated some 180 TCR beta chains cytomegalovirus-associated.

The study ran its PCR with 60 Vbeta and 13 Jbeta primers. Produced via immunoSEQ multiplex PCR; TCRdb's table is partial and in-frame only. The table has about 210,000 clones, around 83% seen once; the top ten hold 10%. This clone was detected only a few times. The antigen is not known. From germline, CDR1 is SGHNT and CDR2 YENEEA. This CDR3 spans 11 amino acids. Trimming left V 9 bases short and J 10 bases short, with 10 bases between. Donors showed nominal health when sampled, although they likely had unrecorded immune exposures. The sequencing input was PBMCs. The receptor was derived from a woman between 50 and 59 years old in good health and CMV-seropositive. The chain has TRBV11-3 and TRBJ1-6; D possibly corresponds to TRBD1 (5 bases). CDR3 in amino acids: CASDGASPLHF. DNA of the CDR3: TGTGCCAGTGATGGGGCCTCACCCCTCCACTTT.